This passage covers 21 T cell receptor beta chains from one sample sequenced in a study of radiation and T cells in renal cell carcinoma. Time point: blood 2 weeks post-SBRT. The treatment: 15 Gy SBRT to primary tumor, nephrectomy 4 weeks later. Sequenced by immunoSEQ multiplex PCR; TCRdb stores in-frame clones only, minus some. The sample carries some 120,000 clones, around 81% recorded once. The source material was blood, sampled from a patient whose treatment included radiotherapy and nephrectomy. These receptors were obtained from a man between 45 and 60 years old with renal cell carcinoma.

This clone was seen a few times. This chain's CDR3 is CASSFTSIYEQYF. DNA for the CDR3: TGTGCCAGCAGCTTCACTAGCATCTACGAGCAGTACTTC. The chain carries TRBV11-2 and TRBJ2-7; D may be TRBD2 (6 bases). Germline CDR1 is SGHAT and CDR2 is FQNNGV. V lost 3 bases and J lost 3, with 9 bases in between. This CDR3 spans 13 amino acids.

The chain recombines TRBV11-2 with TRBJ2-5; D is unresolved. CDR3 length equals 14 residues. The germline gives CDR1 SGHAT, CDR2 FQNNGV. Between the trimmed V and J ends, which lost 5 bases and 5 bases, there was a span of 15 bases. The CDR3 DNA is TGTGCCAGCAGCCTGGGCCCGAATGGGGAGACCCAGTACTTC. Its protein is CASSLGPNGETQYF.

This rearrangement joins TRBV20-1 to TRBJ1-2; D not certain. Germline lookup yields CDR1 DFQATT and CDR2 SNEGSKA (reference sequence). The CDR3 spans 11 residues. Trimming stripped 5 bases from V and 11 bases from J, with 15 bases between. The CDR3 DNA reads as TGCAGTGCTGGACCGAGTGCGACTTACACCTTC. Protein: CSAGPSATYTF.

In its sample, this clone was seen once. The V call is TRBV11-1, the J call TRBJ2-1; the match to TRBD2 covers 10 bases. Trimming cost V 0 bases and J 5 bases; bases outside gene matches: 13. Germline values: CDR1 SGHAT, CDR2 FQDESV (reference sequence). The CDR3 is made up of 19 amino acids. CDR3 sequence reads: CASSLASTSGNRRDNEQFF. The CDR3 bases are TGTGCCAGCAGCTTAGCGAGCACTAGCGGGAACCGTAGGGACAATGAGCAGTTCTTC.

This clone was detected many times. The rearrangement links TRBV2 to TRBJ2-1, with D perhaps matching TRBD1 (5 bases). V was clipped by 2 bases and J by 4 bases, with 9 bases between them. CDR1 and CDR2 from the germline V gene are SNHLY and FYNNEI. CDR3 length equals 14 residues. The CDR3 protein is CASSEPTVYNEQFF. The CDR3 bases are TGTGCCAGCAGTGAACCGACAGTTTACAATGAGCAGTTCTTC.

The chain links TRBV30 to TRBJ2-5; D could derive from TRBD1 or TRBD2 (6 bases each). V was shortened by 3 bases and J by 2 bases, with 10 bases between the two germline ends. Germline V CDR1 and CDR2: GTSNPN, SVGIG (reference sequence). The CDR3 spans 13 residues. CDR3 residues: CAWSGGLQETQYF. The CDR3 DNA reads TGTGCCTGGAGCGGGGGCTTACAAGAGACCCAGTACTTC.

The chain couples TRBV6-4 to TRBJ1-5, with 7 nucleotides matching TRBD1. V trimming: 6 bases; J trimming: 5 bases; junction bases outside the gene matches: 22. The CDR3 totals 19 residues. Germline CDR1 and CDR2: MRHNA and SNTAGT. CDR3 in amino acids: CASRSERQGGSKRDQPQHF. CDR3 DNA: TGTGCCAGCAGAAGCGAGCGACAGGGAGGGTCTAAAAGGGATCAGCCCCAGCATTTT.

This clone was found many times. The rearrangement links TRBV18 to TRBJ2-3; possible D gene TRBD2, 5 bases. This CDR3 contains 15 residues. The ends were cut back, 5 bases at V and 6 bases at J, with 18 bases in the middle. Per the germline V gene, CDR1 is KGHSH and CDR2 is LQKENI. CDR3: CASSGVEGSSDTQYF. CDR3 nucleotide sequence: TGTGCCAGCTCAGGGGTGGAAGGGAGCTCGGATACGCAGTATTTT.

The genes are TRBV5-1 and TRBJ2-5, with D maybe TRBD2 (5 bases). The better agreement between TRBJ2-7 and the DNA end casts doubt on the J call. The CDR3 consists of 11 residues. Germline values: CDR1 SGHRS, CDR2 YFSETQ. CDR3 DNA: TGCGCCAGCAGCCCGGGGTACGAGCAGTACTTC. Translated, it gives CASSPGYEQYF.

This clone was counted a few times. This rearrangement joins TRBV29-1 to TRBJ1-1; D gene unclear. V was trimmed by 1 base and J by 5 bases, leaving 11 bases between them. This CDR3 comprises 13 residues. The V gene's germline CDR1 is SQVTM and CDR2 ANQGSEA. CDR3 nucleotides: TGCAGCGTTGAAGGTAGGGCCGGGACTGAAGCTTTCTTT. Its protein is CSVEGRAGTEAFF. Full variable domain (missing parts from reference TRBV29-1 and TRBJ1-1): SAVISQKPSRDICQRGTSLTIQCQVDSQVTMMFWYRQQPGQSLTLIATANQGSEATYESGFVIDKFPISRPNLTFSTLTVSNMSPEDSSIYLCSVEGRAGTEAFFGQGTRLTVV.

The chain combines TRBV12-1 with TRBJ2-5; no DNA check was done on the table's D call, TRBD1. TRBV12-1 is a documented pseudogene. The CDR3 is made up of 11 amino acids. CDR3 DNA: TGTGCCAGCAGCCGCAGGCAGACCCAGTACTTC. Translating it yields CASSRRQTQYF.

The chain uses TRBV19 and TRBJ1-5; 9 positions agree with TRBD1. V shed 6 bases and J 5 bases; nucleotides not matched to a gene: 8. This CDR3 has 15 residues. Germline values: CDR1 LNHDA, CDR2 SQIVND (reference sequence). In DNA, the CDR3 is TGTGCCAGTAGCCCGGGACAGGGTTTCGATCAGCCCCAGCATTTT. Encoded protein: CASSPGQGFDQPQHF.

The rearrangement links TRBV13 to TRBJ2-2; 14 bases fit TRBD2. Germline trimming cut 5 bases from V and 6 bases from J; bases unmatched to any gene: 2. The CDR3 totals 15 residues. From germline, CDR1 is PRHDT and CDR2 FYEKMQ (reference sequence). The DNA of the CDR3 is TGTGCCAGCAGCCCGACTAGCGGGGGGGCCGGGGAGCTGTTTTTT. The encoded protein is CASSPTSGGAGELFF.

This clone was observed a few times. The J gene is TRBJ2-1, the V gene TRBV27; D ambiguous. This CDR3 comprises 15 residues. Germline assignment: CDR1 MNHEY and CDR2 SMNVEV (reference sequence). Trimming removed 3 bases from V and 8 bases from J, with 17 bases in between. In nucleotides, the CDR3 is TGTGCCAGCAGTTTCCGCCTCGGGCCATGGGATGAGCAGTTCTTC. This sequence encodes CASSFRLGPWDEQFF.

The chain has TRBV6-6 and TRBJ1-2, with TRBD1 as a possible D gene (6 bases). With 5 bases removed from V and 2 bases from J, the gap between germline ends came to 18 bases. Germline CDR1 MNHNY, CDR2 SVGAGI (reference sequence). The CDR3 consists of 16 residues. CDR3 region: CASSKFQGPTNYGYTF. The DNA of the CDR3 is TGTGCCAGCAGTAAATTTCAGGGGCCTACAAACTATGGCTACACCTTC.

The chain recombines TRBV2 with TRBJ2-7, with D perhaps given as TRBD1 or TRBD2 (6 bases each). The CDR3 runs to 14 residues. In germline, CDR1 is SNHLY, CDR2 FYNNEI. The germline V and J ends were trimmed by 10 bases and 2 bases, with 18 bases remaining between them. CDR3: CAKKEPGATYEQYF. DNA for the CDR3: TGTGCCAAAAAAGAACCGGGGGCTACCTACGAGCAGTACTTC.

V gene TRBV28 combines with J gene TRBJ2-5; TRBD1 aligns across 12 bases. With 6 bases clipped from V and 7 bases from J, the junction kept 12 bases outside the gene matches. The CDR3 consists of 16 residues. Germline CDR1 reads MDHEN; CDR2 reads SYDVKM. CDR3 sequence reads: CASRLPGQGALGTQYF. In nucleotides, the CDR3 is TGTGCCAGCAGACTCCCGGGACAGGGGGCGCTGGGGACCCAGTACTTC.

This clone was counted once. The V and J genes are TRBV19 and TRBJ1-6; 8 nucleotides agree with TRBD1. CDR3 length: 15 residues. Trimming at V came to 6 bases and at J to 9 bases, leaving 10 bases not matched to a gene. From germline, CDR1 is LNHDA and CDR2 SQIVND (reference sequence). CDR3 in amino acids: CASRTDYRGASPLHF. In DNA form, the CDR3 reads TGTGCCAGTAGGACCGATTACAGGGGGGCTTCACCCCTCCACTTT.

This clone has more than one count but fewer than ten. The chain uses TRBV11-2 and TRBJ1-6, with D perhaps TRBD1 (5 bases). CDR3 size: 12 residues. V lost 1 base and J lost 15, with 10 bases in between. The V gene's germline CDR1 is SGHAT and CDR2 FQNNGV. This CDR3 is CASSLVPGLLHF. The CDR3 DNA follows: TGTGCCAGCAGCTTAGTACCGGGGCTCCTCCACTTT. Based on the CDR3 plus reference TRBV11-2 and TRBJ1-6, the full variable domain is EAGVAQSPRYKIIEKRQSVAFWCNPISGHATLYWYQQILGQGPKLLIQFQNNGVVDDSQLPKDRFSAERLKGVDSTLKIQPAKLEDSAVYLCASSLVPGLLHFGNGTRLTVT.

V usage is TRBV5-1 and J usage is TRBJ2-7; tentatively, D is TRBD1 (6 bases). With 0 bases removed from V and 0 bases from J, the gap between germline ends came to 7 bases. Looked up from germline, CDR1 is SGHRS and CDR2 is YFSETQ. This CDR3 is built from 14 residues. CDR3 nucleotides: TGCGCCAGCAGCTTGGCGGACAGCTCCTACGAGCAGTACTTC. Its protein is CASSLADSSYEQYF.

The chain couples TRBV11-2 to TRBJ2-2; TRBD2 matches 8 bases. V lost 0 bases, J lost 8 bases, and 2 bases stayed unmatched. Germline V gene sequence: CDR1 SGHAT, CDR2 FQNNGV. CDR3 length: 14 amino acids. As DNA, the CDR3 is TGTGCCAGCAGCTTAGATAGCGGGACAGGGGAGCTGTTTTTT. Translation: CASSLDSGTGELFF.